The entry below describes one T cell receptor beta chain. It has no known antigen specificity. Base quality data are lacking; no much larger clone is found one base away. These data are taken from a study of blood T cell repertoires in COVID-19 (dated by TCRdb to the early 2020s). A note on the overall study: The collaborator samples originated in the United States, Italy and Spain and spanned the acute and convalescent phases of COVID-19. The repertoires were released in a freely available public database meant as a resource for research on the immune response to SARS-CoV-2. A de-identified subject ID, COVID-19 status, age in years and sex were almost always included in the sample metadata. Where available, HLA class I and class II types were taken from metadata supplied by the sample provider and were not determined by assay-based typing. The samples were drawn from two sources: the first 160 participants of the ongoing ImmuneRACE study, and 1,200 or so subjects contributed by 6 global collaborators. The material from the prospective study consisted of cDNA or gDNA derived from T cells, B-cell-depleted T cells, or PBMCs. Subjects who had been exposed to COVID-19, were actively infected with it, or had recovered from it provided the deeply sampled blood TCRbeta repertoires that made up the dataset.

TCRbeta CDR3 regions were amplified from genomic DNA using the immunoSEQ Assay, a bias-controlled multiplex PCR. As for the original processing: Nucleated cell counts per sample were estimated from amplification of reference gene primers within the assay. Sequence reads were collapsed and filtered to measure the absolute abundance of every unique TCRbeta CDR3 rearrangement. For each sample, productive Simpson clonality was calculated as the square root of Simpson's diversity index across productive rearrangements. Entries here come from immuneACCESS through TCRdb and include only in-frame sequences with V and J called. Some clones fail to appear in such tables; in the studies checked, an unresolved V gene covers under half of the shortfall, and the cause of the remainder is unknown. V and J calls and clone size come straight from that table; D and trimming were deduced from the DNA. The sample has 360,000 or so clones on record, roughly 90% of them singletons. The top ten hold approximately 1% of the sample.

Participants in the prospective study were aged roughly 18 to 100 years, lived in 24 United States geographic areas, and enrolled through a virtual design. Cohort assignment in the prospective study relied on participant-reported clinical history from a screening survey and a study questionnaire. Exposed participants had been in contact with someone with a PCR-confirmed or clinician-diagnosed COVID-19 case within 2 weeks of study entry. In the prospective study, mobile phlebotomists collected whole blood, serum and a nasopharyngeal or oropharyngeal swab from each participant. Participants in the prospective study had the option to provide additional blood draws and questionnaires over a roughly 2-month period. Prospective study blood samples were shipped either frozen or at room temperature before DNA extraction. The CDR3 measures 15 amino acids from cysteine to phenylalanine. Only CDR3 DNA remains: 45 bases, in frame from the first base. The germline V gene (reference sequence) yields PRHDT for CDR1 and FYEKMQ for CDR2. V loses 6 bases at its end and J loses 9 bases; junction bases beyond the gene matches: 7.

Summary of the overall study and its limitations: The amount of clinical and demographic metadata varied by source and participant and was provided uncurated.

Recombination linked TRBV13 to TRBJ2-1, with 14 bases in between that match TRBD2. The specimen sequenced was PBMCs or T cells enriched from blood (not recorded which). This TCR derives from a woman in her thirties who had been exposed to COVID-19. The DNA is TGTGCCAGCAGTCGGGGGACTAGCGGGAGTCGTGAGCAGTTCTTC. Translated, this gives CASSRGTSGSREQFF.